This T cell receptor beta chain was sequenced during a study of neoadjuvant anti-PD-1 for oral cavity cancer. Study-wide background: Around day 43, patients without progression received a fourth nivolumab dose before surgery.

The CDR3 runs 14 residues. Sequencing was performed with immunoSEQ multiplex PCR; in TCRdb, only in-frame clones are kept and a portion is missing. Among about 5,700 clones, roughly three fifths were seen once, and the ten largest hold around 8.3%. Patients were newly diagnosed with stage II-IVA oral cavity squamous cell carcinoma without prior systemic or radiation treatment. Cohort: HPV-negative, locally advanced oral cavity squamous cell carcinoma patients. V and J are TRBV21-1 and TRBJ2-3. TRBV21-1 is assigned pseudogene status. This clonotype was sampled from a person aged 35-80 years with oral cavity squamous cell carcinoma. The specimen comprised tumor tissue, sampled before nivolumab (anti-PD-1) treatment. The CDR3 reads CASIERQGTDTQYF. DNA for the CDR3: TGTGCCAGCATCGAGAGGCAGGGCACAGATACGCAGTATTTT.